These T cell receptor beta chains were read from a single sample in a study of cytomegalovirus exposure and HLA in healthy donors. Produced via immunoSEQ multiplex PCR; TCRdb's table is partial and in-frame only. The sample has roughly 180,000 clones; about four fifths are singletons. The sequenced material came from PBMCs. These TCRs come from a male donor in good health and CMV-seronegative. The CDR3 runs from the conserved cysteine through the conserved F or W. A D gene is named only where the DNA matches it firmly. Clone size is shown for a subset of rows, as once, few, many or a class of expanded clone.

size: few
J: TRBJ2-2
D: -
V: TRBV9
DNA: TGTGCCAGCAGCGTAGTTGCGGGGATGGCCGGGGAGCTGTTTTTT
CDR3: CASSVVAGMAGELFF

size: -
J: TRBJ1-5
D: TRBD1
V: TRBV5-6
DNA: TGTGCCAGCAGCTTGGGGGGGACAGGGGGTATCAATCAGCCCCAGCATTTT
CDR3: CASSLGGTGGINQPQHF

size: once
J: TRBJ1-2
D: -
V: TRBV29-1
DNA: TGCAGCGTTGGGGAGGGGAACTATGGCTACACCTTC
CDR3: CSVGEGNYGYTF

size: few
J: TRBJ2-1
D: TRBD2
V: TRBV6-5
DNA: TGTGCCAGCAGTTATGCCGGGACTACCCTCAATGAGCAGTTCTTC
CDR3: CASSYAGTTLNEQFF

size: -
J: TRBJ1-1
D: -
V: TRBV11-3
DNA: TGTGCCAGCAGCCTGGACGGTGGAGGGGTCGCTTTCTTT
CDR3: CASSLDGGGVAFF

size: -
J: TRBJ2-1
D: TRBD2
V: TRBV6-6
DNA: TGTGCCAGCAGCCCCGGACTAGCGGGAGGTAATGAGCAGTTCTTC
CDR3: CASSPGLAGGNEQFF

size: -
J: TRBJ2-2
D: -
V: TRBV28
DNA: TGTGCCAGCAGCCGCGGACTATCTGTGGCCGGGGAGCTGTTTTTT
CDR3: CASSRGLSVAGELFF

size: -
J: TRBJ2-5
D: TRBD2
V: TRBV29-1
DNA: TGCAGCGCCTCGGGGGGGGGAGAGACCCAGTACTTC
CDR3: CSASGGGETQYF

size: -
J: TRBJ1-2
D: -
V: TRBV9
DNA: TGTGCCAGCAGCCCAATTGGGGGGAACTATGGCTACACCTTC
CDR3: CASSPIGGNYGYTF

size: -
J: TRBJ2-5
D: TRBD2
V: TRBV7-9
DNA: TGTGCCAGCAGCTCCGAACTAGCGGATCAAGAGACCCAGTACTTC
CDR3: CASSSELADQETQYF

size: -
J: TRBJ1-1
D: TRBD1
V: TRBV5-6
DNA: TGTGCCAGCAGCTTCAAGAGTCTGGGACAGTTGAACACTGAAGCTTTCTTT
CDR3: CASSFKSLGQLNTEAFF

size: -
J: TRBJ1-2
D: TRBD1
V: TRBV7-9
DNA: TGTTCCAGCAGCTTAGGGGGCGCGGTCTATGGCTACACCTTC
CDR3: CSSSLGGAVYGYTF

size: -
J: TRBJ2-1
D: TRBD2
V: TRBV2
DNA: TGTGCCAGCAGTGAACCCGGACTAGCCGACGAGTTCTTC
CDR3: CASSEPGLADEFF

size: -
J: TRBJ1-2
D: TRBD1
V: TRBV7-3
DNA: TGTGCCAGCAGCCCAGAGGGACAGGGCTGCGGCTACACCTTC
CDR3: CASSPEGQGCGYTF

size: -
J: TRBJ2-2
D: TRBD1
V: TRBV7-9
DNA: TGTGCCAGCAGCCTGGGGGACAGGGGGCGTCCCGGGGAGCTGTTTTTT
CDR3: CASSLGDRGRPGELFF

size: -
J: TRBJ1-5
D: -
V: TRBV28
DNA: TGTGCCAGCAGCTCCCGGGTGGCCCAGCATTTT
CDR3: CASSSRVAQHF

size: -
J: TRBJ1-3
D: -
V: TRBV29-1
DNA: TGCAGCGTTGAAGATCCCATTCGAGCAGGGAATTCAGACTCTGGAAACACCATATATTTT
CDR3: CSVEDPIRAGNSDSGNTIYF

size: once
J: TRBJ2-2
D: -
V: TRBV30
DNA: TGTGCCTGGAGTGTAAGACAGAACACCGGGGAGCTGTTTTTT
CDR3: CAWSVRQNTGELFF

size: -
J: TRBJ2-7
D: TRBD2
V: TRBV19
DNA: TGTGCCAGTAGTAGGACTAGCACCCGTTACGAGCAGTACTTC
CDR3: CASSRTSTRYEQYF

size: -
J: TRBJ2-3
D: -
V: TRBV4-3
DNA: TGCGCCAGCAGCCGGTTTGAGGGCACAGATACGCAGTATTTT
CDR3: CASSRFEGTDTQYF

size: -
J: TRBJ2-7
D: TRBD2
V: TRBV7-9
DNA: TGTTCCAGCAGCCCACGCAGCGGGGGGGTAGCCTACGAGCAGTACTTC
CDR3: CSSSPRSGGVAYEQYF

size: -
J: TRBJ1-2
D: TRBD1
V: TRBV19
DNA: TGTGCCTCCTTGACAGGGGGCAGCGATGGCTACACCTTC
CDR3: CASLTGGSDGYTF

size: -
J: TRBJ2-5
D: TRBD2
V: TRBV5-4
DNA: TGTGCCAGCAGCCCCGGGGGGATGGGCGGGCAAGAGACCCAGTACTTC
CDR3: CASSPGGMGGQETQYF

size: few
J: TRBJ2-5
D: -
V: TRBV9
DNA: TGTGCCAGCAGCGTGGGCCCTCAAGAGACCCAGTACTTC
CDR3: CASSVGPQETQYF

size: -
J: TRBJ2-3
D: TRBD2
V: TRBV7-3
DNA: TGTGCCAGCAGCCCTCAGGCGGGGGGGCCGTTAGATACGCAGTATTTT
CDR3: CASSPQAGGPLDTQYF

size: -
J: TRBJ2-2
D: TRBD1
V: TRBV28
DNA: TGTGCCAGCAACCCAGGGGGCAGGGGCACCGGGGAGCTGTTTTTT
CDR3: CASNPGGRGTGELFF

size: -
J: TRBJ2-3
D: -
V: TRBV6-5
DNA: TGTGCCAGCAGTTACAGTCCAGGGGGGAGCACAGATACGCAGTATTTT
CDR3: CASSYSPGGSTDTQYF

size: few
J: TRBJ1-4
D: -
V: TRBV6-1
DNA: TGTGCCAGCAGTGAAGTCTTCGGACGGGGTTTGAGTGAAAAACTGTTTTTT
CDR3: CASSEVFGRGLSEKLFF

size: -
J: TRBJ2-7
D: TRBD1
V: TRBV5-1
DNA: TGCGCCAGCAGCTTGCTGACAGGGGGGAGGGATGAGCAGTACTTC
CDR3: CASSLLTGGRDEQYF

size: -
J: TRBJ1-1
D: TRBD1
V: TRBV18
DNA: TGTGCCAGCTCACCAAACTTTGGACAGGGGGCCACTGAAGCTTTCTTT
CDR3: CASSPNFGQGATEAFF

size: -
J: TRBJ1-5
D: -
V: TRBV18
DNA: TGTGCCAGCTCACCGGGCGGCGGGGATCAGCCCCAGCATTTT
CDR3: CASSPGGGDQPQHF

size: -
J: TRBJ2-3
D: TRBD1
V: TRBV29-1
DNA: TGCAGCGTTGAATCGGCGGGCAGGGGGAGCACAGATACGCAGTATTTT
CDR3: CSVESAGRGSTDTQYF

size: -
J: TRBJ2-7
D: -
V: TRBV7-3
DNA: TGTGCCAGCAGCCCCGGCCCCGGGACTTACGAGCAGTACTTC
CDR3: CASSPGPGTYEQYF

size: -
J: TRBJ2-7
D: -
V: TRBV13
DNA: TGTGCCAGCAGCTTAGGAATAGCGGAGAACTCCTACGAGCAGTACTTC
CDR3: CASSLGIAENSYEQYF

size: -
J: TRBJ1-1
D: -
V: TRBV27
DNA: TGTGCCAGCAGTTTACGGGGGGCTTTAGAAGCTTTCTTT
CDR3: CASSLRGALEAFF

size: -
J: TRBJ2-3
D: TRBD2
V: TRBV9
DNA: TGTGCCAGCAGCGTACGCGCGGGGGACACAGATACGCAGTATTTT
CDR3: CASSVRAGDTDTQYF

size: -
J: TRBJ1-4
D: TRBD1
V: TRBV2
DNA: TGTGCCAGCAGTTATGACAGGGTAGAGGAAAAACTGTTTTTT
CDR3: CASSYDRVEEKLFF

size: -
J: TRBJ2-3
D: TRBD1
V: TRBV28
DNA: TGTGCCAGCAGTTTAGGGACAGGACTTGCCACTTCTAGCACAGATACGCAGTATTTT
CDR3: CASSLGTGLATSSTDTQYF

size: once
J: TRBJ2-7
D: TRBD1
V: TRBV4-2
DNA: TGTGCCAGCAGCCAAGATTGGGGGACAGGGTCCTACGAGCAGTACTTC
CDR3: CASSQDWGTGSYEQYF

size: once
J: TRBJ2-7
D: TRBD1
V: TRBV27
DNA: TGTGCCAGCAGTTTCGGGACAGAAACCTACGAGCAGTACTTC
CDR3: CASSFGTETYEQYF

size: -
J: TRBJ2-7
D: -
V: TRBV7-8
DNA: TGTGCCAGCAGCTTGACCTCCGTGGAGGCCTACGAGCAGTACTTC
CDR3: CASSLTSVEAYEQYF